The TCR beta chain under discussion was sequenced for a study of response to subunit inactivated influenza vaccine. Study-level results: Authors suggested few new T cells are recruited by each seasonal influenza vaccination.

This clonotype was observed many times. The antigen remains undetermined. One entry per CDR3 protein, called by TCRdb with MiXCR from the RT-PCR reads. The sample includes hundreds of thousands of distinct CDR3 sequences, more than 10% of them seen just once. V lost 2 bases, J lost 6 bases, and 14 bases lay in between. This CDR3 spans 15 amino acids. The germline gives CDR1 MDHEN, CDR2 SYDVKM. The origin of this receptor is a man between 45 and 60 years old who received an inactivated influenza vaccine. The V and J genes are TRBV28 and TRBJ2-1; D is unclear. This material consisted of non-naive T cells sorted from PBMCs, taken 14 to 15 days before vaccination. This CDR3 is CASSLSARSANEQFF. CDR3 coding DNA: TGTGCCAGCAGTTTAAGCGCCCGATCAGCCAATGAGCAGTTCTTC.